This T cell receptor beta chain was sequenced for a study of shared clonotypes between healthy human individuals. V lost 10 bases to trimming and J lost 2 bases, with 12 bases between them. Germline CDR1 and CDR2: LNHDA and SQIVND (reference sequence). The CDR3 loop spans 12 amino acids. A note on this clone: Its antigen is not identified.

Findings and caveats of the study: Among donors, the sharing of clonotypes was expected to be influenced by sequencing depth.

Profiled with immunoSEQ multiplex PCR; TCRdb holds only in-frame clones, not every one. Of 600,000 to 700,000 clones in the sample, less than 80% were seen once. Investigators divided CD4+ cells into CD45RA+ naive and CD45RA-negative memory subsets. Sequencing used memory CD4+ T cells sorted from blood. Subset defined: CD45RA-negative fraction. The V and J genes are TRBV19 and TRBJ2-7, with D possibly being TRBD1 or TRBD2 (6 bases each). The receptor was derived from a woman under 40 in good health. The CDR3 DNA sequence: TGTGCCACATCGCGGGACACCTACGAGCAGTACTTC. It is translated as CATSRDTYEQYF.